The 10 T cell receptor beta chains below come from one sample, sequenced in a study of blood T cell repertoires in COVID-19. Only in-frame clones appear in the TCRdb table, and some are missing; sequencing was by immunoSEQ multiplex PCR. The table shows 200,000 to 300,000 clones, with around 86% occurring only once. The source material was PBMCs or T cells enriched from blood (not recorded which). The receptors shown here come from a woman aged 18-29 years who had recovered from COVID-19.

The rearrangement links TRBV19 to TRBJ2-7; the match to TRBD2 covers 9 bases. After removal of 4 bases from V and 3 bases from J, the junction contained 10 bases not matched to a gene. The CDR3 runs 16 residues. CDR1 is LNHDA and CDR2 is SQIVND in the germline V gene (reference sequence). The CDR3, as DNA: TGTGCCAGTAGTAGCCCCTTTAGCGGGAGTGACTACGAGCAGTACTTC. It specifies CASSSPFSGSDYEQYF.

This sequence joins TRBV7-2 and TRBJ2-1; D remains unclear. The CDR3 sequence is 14 residues long. V gave up 0 bases and J gave up 5 bases, with 8 bases separating them. CDR1 is SGHTA, CDR2 FQGNSA, per germline. CDR3 DNA sequence: TGTGCCAGCAGCTTAGCGCGGAGTGACAATGAGCAGTTCTTC. Translation: CASSLARSDNEQFF.

A single count supports this clone. The chain uses TRBV12-5 and TRBJ1-5; perhaps TRBD1 as D (6 bases). The length of the CDR3 is 13 residues. The germline V gene has CDR1 LGHNT and CDR2 FRNRAP. Trimming cost V 6 bases and J 11 bases, with 17 bases left between them. CDR3 coding DNA: TGTGCTAGTGGATTAGGGGGGGATGGAACCCAGCATTTT. Encoded protein: CASGLGGDGTQHF.

The chain links TRBV27 to TRBJ1-5, with no clear D. Per germline, CDR1 MNHEY and CDR2 SMNVEV (reference sequence). Trimming left V 2 bases short and J 6 bases short, with 11 bases between. The CDR3 runs to 14 residues. CDR3 bases: TGTGCCAGCAGTTTAAGCCCGGGAGGTCAGCCCCAGCATTTT. This codes for CASSLSPGGQPQHF.

The rearrangement uses TRBV5-1 and TRBJ1-1, with a tentative D call TRBD1 (6 bases). The CDR3 covers 15 residues. V was cut by 3 bases and J by 8 bases, with 20 bases left in between. Germline V lookup: CDR1 SGHRS, CDR2 YFSETQ. The CDR3 reads CASSSRTASTGEAFF. Here the CDR3 DNA reads TGCGCCAGCAGCTCTCGGACAGCCTCGACAGGAGAAGCTTTCTTT. The full variable domain, with the rest looked up from reference TRBV5-1 and TRBJ1-1, is KAGVTQTPRYLIKTRGQQVTLSCSPISGHRSVSWYQQTPGQGLQFLFEYFSETQRNKGNFPGRFSGRQFSNSRSEMNVSTLELGDSALYLCASSSRTASTGEAFFGQGTRLTVV.

This clone was picked up a small number of times. The chain couples TRBV6-2 or TRBV6-3 to TRBJ1-5; no clear D. Germline CDR1 and CDR2: MNHEY and SVGEGT. Trimming took 2 bases from V and 2 from J, leaving 4 bases between them. The CDR3 contains 13 residues. The DNA of the CDR3 is TGTGCCAGCAGTTACGAGCGCAATCAGCCCCAGCATTTT. This codes for CASSYERNQPQHF.

This clone was picked up a small number of times. The chain carries TRBV27 and TRBJ2-7, with D tentatively TRBD2 (6 bases). The germline CDR1 and CDR2 sequences are MNHEY and SMNVEV (reference sequence). V dropped 5 bases and J dropped 7 bases, with 15 bases sitting between them. This CDR3 spans 13 amino acids. In DNA, the CDR3 is TGTGCCAGCAGTACCCGCACCGGAGGGGAGCAGTACTTC. This sequence encodes CASSTRTGGEQYF.

V and J are TRBV28 and TRBJ2-1; D not certain. CDR1 MDHEN and CDR2 SYDVKM come from the germline V gene. V lost 3 bases and J 9 bases, leaving 9 bases between the germline ends. The CDR3 spans 12 residues. The CDR3 is CASSLRGVEQFF. The CDR3, as DNA: TGTGCCAGCAGTTTGAGAGGAGTTGAGCAGTTCTTC.

J is TRBJ2-7 and V is TRBV19; a weak D match, TRBD1 (6 bases). The CDR3 totals 15 residues. Germline V gene sequence: CDR1 LNHDA, CDR2 SQIVND (reference sequence). V lost 6 bases, J lost 1 base, and 16 bases lay in between. Written as DNA, the CDR3 is TGTGCCAGTAGCACCAACAGGGAAGCGTCCTACGAGCAGTACTTC. Encoded protein: CASSTNREASYEQYF.

This clone was counted only a few times. V usage is TRBV3-1 (or the pseudogene TRBV3-2) and J usage is TRBJ2-1; D perhaps matches TRBD2 (6 bases). With 1 base removed from V and 15 bases from J, the gap between germline ends came to 16 bases. This CDR3 region has 13 residues. Per germline, CDR1 LGHDT and CDR2 YNNKEL (reference sequence). The CDR3 coding sequence is TGTGCCAGCAGCCAAGGAGGTTCTAGCGCTACGTTCTTC. It yields the protein CASSQGGSSATFF.